This TCR beta chain was sequenced during a study of blood T cells in healthy people across ages. With a J-beta primer mix and a sample-barcoded 5' primer, a second PCR ran about 7 to 12 cycles. Via MiXCR, TCRdb re-called the 5' RACE reads, giving one row per CDR3 protein. This table has hundreds of thousands of distinct CDR3 sequences, roughly three fifths appearing once. This clonotype has more than one count but fewer than ten. The germline V gene has CDR1 SGHRS and CDR2 YFSETQ. CDR3 length: 15 amino acids. J lost 9 bases, V lost 4 bases, and 12 bases had no gene match. The chain joins TRBV5-1 to TRBJ2-1, with 8 bases matching TRBD1. The material sequenced was blood. The TCR comes from a middle-aged man in good health. In DNA, the CDR3 is TGCGCCAGCAGCCCGGGACAGGTTCCCGGCGGTGAGCAGTTCTTC. It encodes CASSPGQVPGGEQFF.